This passage covers 5 T cell receptor beta chains from one sample sequenced in a study of cytomegalovirus exposure and HLA in healthy donors. The PCR made use of 60 Vbeta and 13 Jbeta primers. Data came from immunoSEQ multiplex PCR; TCRdb stores just in-frame clones and leaves some out. The table has under 200,000 clones, 82% seen once. The sample taken for sequencing was PBMCs. These receptors all stem from a young woman in good health and CMV-seronegative.

The CDR3 loop is CASSHYSGINEQFF. CDR3 bases: TGTGCCAGCAGCCATTATAGCGGGATCAATGAGCAGTTCTTC. The V gene is TRBV4-2, the J gene TRBJ2-1; TRBD2 agrees at 8 bases. This CDR3 is built from 14 residues. Germline V gene data show CDR1 as LGHNA and CDR2 as YNFKEQ. Trimming took 3 bases from V and 6 from J; bases not matched to a gene: 4.

The chain employs TRBV19 and TRBJ2-1, with D possibly TRBD1 on 6 matching bases. Trimming cost V 6 bases and J 5 bases, with 23 bases left between them. The germline V gene encodes CDR1 LNHDA and CDR2 SQIVND (reference sequence). The CDR3 extends over 17 amino acids. The CDR3 bases are TGTGCCAGTAGACGGGACACAGGAACCTCAATCGACAATGAGCAGTTCTTC. Translation: CASRRDTGTSIDNEQFF.

This chain links TRBV14 with TRBJ2-7; possibly TRBD2 for D (6 bases). The CDR3 has 15 residues. V lost 1 base and J lost 2, with 12 bases in between. Germline V gives CDR1 SGHDN, CDR2 FVKESK. The CDR3 sequence is CASSQGREFPYEQYF. The CDR3 DNA follows: TGTGCCAGCAGCCAAGGTCGGGAGTTCCCCTACGAGCAGTACTTC. Looking up the rest from reference TRBV14 and TRBJ2-7 gives the full variable domain: EAGVTQFPSHSVIEKGQTVTLRCDPISGHDNLYWYRRVMGKEIKFLLHFVKESKQDESGMPNNRFLAERTGGTYSTLKVQPAELEDSGVYFCASSQGREFPYEQYFGPGTRLTVT.

The rearrangement uses TRBV5-1 and TRBJ2-7, with TRBD1 matching over 9 bases. V lost 3 bases to trimming and J lost 1 base; unmatched junction nucleotides: 8. The CDR3 length is 16 residues. Germline CDR1 and CDR2: SGHRS and YFSETQ. CDR3 in amino acids: CASSSARDRVSYEQYF. The CDR3, as DNA: TGCGCCAGCAGCTCCGCCCGGGACAGGGTGTCCTACGAGCAGTACTTC. Filled out from reference TRBV5-1 and TRBJ2-7, the complete variable domain reads KAGVTQTPRYLIKTRGQQVTLSCSPISGHRSVSWYQQTPGQGLQFLFEYFSETQRNKGNFPGRFSGRQFSNSRSEMNVSTLELGDSALYLCASSSARDRVSYEQYFGPGTRLTVT.

The chain combines TRBV19 with TRBJ1-1; tentative D call: TRBD1 (6 bases). Germline values: CDR1 LNHDA, CDR2 SQIVND (reference sequence). V shed 7 bases and J shed 0 bases, with 18 bases lying between them. This CDR3 region has 16 residues. In DNA form, the CDR3 reads TGTGCCAGTATCCCACTTTGGGGGGGGCTGAACACTGAAGCTTTCTTT. This encodes CASIPLWGGLNTEAFF.